These T cell receptor beta chains were read from a single sample in a study of T cell responses to AZD1222 COVID-19 vaccine. Data came from immunoSEQ multiplex PCR; TCRdb stores just in-frame clones and leaves some out. The sample carries 65,000 to 80,000 clones, roughly 85% recorded once. Sequenced material: peripheral blood, taken 28 days after the second AZD1222 dose. The receptors stem from an adult who received the AZD1222 COVID-19 vaccine. Each CDR3 is given with its conserved first and last residue. D genes are given only for firm matches. Only some rows state a clone size, as once, few, many or a class for expanded clones.

. . TRBJ1-2 TRBV30 CAWSFGRGYTF TGTGCCTGGAGTTTCGGACGGGGCTACACCTTC
. . TRBJ2-7 TRBV7-9 CASSLAASYEQYF TGTGCCAGCAGCTTAGCGGCCTCCTACGAGCAGTACTTC
. . TRBJ2-3 TRBV10-2 CASTYDPTGLNGTQYF TGCGCCAGCACCTATGATCCGACGGGCCTTAACGGAACGCAGTATTTT
. TRBD1 TRBJ1-2 TRBV5-4 CASSGSGTGLYGYTF TGTGCCAGCAGCGGATCCGGGACAGGGCTCTATGGCTACACCTTC
. . TRBJ1-5 TRBV28 CASSEGRGTYNQPQHF TGTGCCAGCAGTGAAGGTCGGGGGACTTACAATCAGCCCCAGCATTTT
. TRBD2 TRBJ2-3 TRBV15 CATSRGGTSLTDTQYF TGTGCCACCAGCAGAGGGGGGACTAGCTTGACAGATACGCAGTATTTT
. TRBD2 TRBJ2-3 TRBV11-2 CASSLGGGNTDTQYF TGTGCCAGCAGCTTAGGGGGGGGAAACACAGATACGCAGTATTTT
. TRBD2 TRBJ2-1 TRBV4-3 CASSRETGTSSYNEQFF TGCGCCAGCAGCCGAGAAACCGGGACTAGCTCCTACAATGAGCAGTTCTTC
. . TRBJ2-1 TRBV11-3 CASSLRLGGIRNEQFF TGTGCCAGCAGCTTAAGACTAGGTGGAATCAGGAATGAGCAGTTCTTC
few . TRBJ1-3 TRBV5-4 CASSLYQTRDTIYF TGTGCCAGCAGTTTATATCAGACCCGGGACACCATATATTTT
. . TRBJ1-6 TRBV3-1/TRBV3-2 CASSQAGSGTRPPLHF TGTGCCAGCAGCCAAGCCGGCTCCGGGACCCGTCCACCCCTCCACTTT
. . TRBJ2-4 TRBV18 CASSPPGLAKNIQYF TGTGCCAGCTCACCACCGGGTCTAGCCAAAAACATTCAGTACTTC
. . TRBJ1-1 TRBV30 CACPLRTPNTEAFF TGTGCCTGTCCGCTCCGGACCCCGAACACTGAAGCTTTCTTT
. . TRBJ2-1 TRBV9 CASSLGQTHNEQFF TGTGCCAGCAGCCTGGGACAAACCCACAATGAGCAGTTCTTC
. . TRBJ1-1 TRBV6-2/TRBV6-3 CASSYSAGTPEAFF TGTGCCAGCAGTTACTCAGCCGGGACCCCTGAAGCTTTCTTT
. . TRBJ1-5 TRBV23-1 CASALGGRRNQPQHF TGCGCCAGCGCCCTTGGGGGGCGACGCAATCAGCCCCAGCATTTT
. . TRBJ2-3 TRBV4-3 CASSQDPGMADTQYF TGCGCCAGCAGCCAAGACCCAGGGATGGCAGATACGCAGTATTTT
. TRBD2 TRBJ2-3 TRBV6-2/TRBV6-3 CASSRGLAGGPLTDTQYF TGTGCCAGCAGCCGAGGACTAGCGGGAGGGCCTTTAACAGATACGCAGTATTTT
. . TRBJ1-2 TRBV5-4 CASNIATANYGYTF TGTGCCAGTAATATCGCGACAGCTAACTATGGCTACACCTTC
. . TRBJ1-6 TRBV5-6 CASSSLGRQRNSPLHF TGTGCCAGCAGCTCCCTTGGGAGACAACGAAATTCACCCCTCCACTTT
. . TRBJ2-5 TRBV13 CASSFLAWETQYF TGTGCCAGCAGCTTTCTAGCGTGGGAGACCCAGTACTTC
. TRBD1 TRBJ1-5 TRBV7-8 CASSPDRLNQPQHF TGTGCCAGCAGCCCGGACAGGCTCAATCAGCCCCAGCATTTT
. TRBD1 TRBJ2-7 TRBV30 CAHRGGSYEQYF TGTGCCCACAGGGGTGGGTCCTACGAGCAGTACTTC
. . TRBJ1-1 TRBV5-1 CASTNPGVGTEAFF TGCGCCAGCACCAACCCCGGGGTCGGCACTGAAGCTTTCTTT
. . TRBJ1-1 TRBV6-5 CASSYSGGREAFF TGTGCCAGCAGTTACTCCGGGGGTAGGGAGGCTTTCTTT
. TRBD2 TRBJ2-6 TRBV4-2 CASSQESGGGANVLTF TGTGCCAGCAGCCAAGAGTCGGGAGGCGGGGCCAACGTCCTGACTTTC
. TRBD1 TRBJ1-4 TRBV18 CASSQGQIRGKLFF TGTGCCAGCTCACAGGGACAGATTCGAGGAAAACTGTTTTTT
. . TRBJ1-1 TRBV28 CASSPGTGLEAFF TGTGCCAGCAGCCCCGGCACAGGGCTTGAAGCTTTCTTT
. . TRBJ1-1 TRBV5-1 CASSLDPGNLNTEAFF TGCGCCAGCAGCTTGGACCCCGGCAACCTGAACACTGAAGCTTTCTTT
. TRBD1 TRBJ1-1 TRBV18 CASSPVQGSSSTEAFF TGTGCCAGCTCACCCGTACAGGGGAGTTCGTCGACTGAAGCTTTCTTT